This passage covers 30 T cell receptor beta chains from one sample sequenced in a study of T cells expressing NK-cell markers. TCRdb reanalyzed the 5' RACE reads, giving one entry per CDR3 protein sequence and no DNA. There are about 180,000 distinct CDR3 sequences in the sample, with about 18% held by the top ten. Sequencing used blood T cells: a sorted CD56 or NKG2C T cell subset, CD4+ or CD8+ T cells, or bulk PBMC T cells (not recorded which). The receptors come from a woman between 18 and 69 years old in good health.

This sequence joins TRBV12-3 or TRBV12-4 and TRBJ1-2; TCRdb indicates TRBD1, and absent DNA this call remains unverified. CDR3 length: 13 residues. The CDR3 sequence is CASSSTGMFGYTF.

The CDR3 protein is CASSLGLAAVTYEQYF. This sequence joins TRBV12-3 or TRBV12-4 and TRBJ2-7; lacking DNA, the TRBD2 call made by TCRdb goes unchecked. The CDR3 runs to 16 residues.

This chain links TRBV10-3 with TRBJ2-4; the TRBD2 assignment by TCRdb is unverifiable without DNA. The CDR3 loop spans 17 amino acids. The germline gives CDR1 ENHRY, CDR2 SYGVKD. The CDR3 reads CAISETVRAGTKNIQYF.

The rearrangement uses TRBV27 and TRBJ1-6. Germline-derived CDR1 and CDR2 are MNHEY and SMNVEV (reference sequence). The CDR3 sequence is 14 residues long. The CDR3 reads CASSFMTWNSPLHF.

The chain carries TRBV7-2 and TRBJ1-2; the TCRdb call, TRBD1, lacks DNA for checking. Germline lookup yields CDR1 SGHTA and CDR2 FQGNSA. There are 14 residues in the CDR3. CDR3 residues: CASSLARGHKGYTF.

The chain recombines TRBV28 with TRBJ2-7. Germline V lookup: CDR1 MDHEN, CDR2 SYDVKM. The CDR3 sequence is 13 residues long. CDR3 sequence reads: CASRTNSRYEQYF.

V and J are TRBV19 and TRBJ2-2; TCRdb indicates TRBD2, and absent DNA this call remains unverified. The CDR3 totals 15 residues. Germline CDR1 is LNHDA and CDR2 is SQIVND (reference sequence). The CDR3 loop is CASSSQGLAVGELFF. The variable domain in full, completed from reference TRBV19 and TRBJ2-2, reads DGGITQSPKYLFRKEGQNVTLSCEQNLNHDAMYWYRQDPGQGLRLIYYSQIVNDFQKGDIAEGYSVSREKKESFPLTVTSAQKNPTAFYLCASSSQGLAVGELFFGEGSRLTVL.

The chain's CDR3 is CASSPLKVAGGPRQFF. The gene calls are TRBV12-3 or TRBV12-4 and TRBJ2-1; TCRdb's D call of TRBD2 is untestable without DNA. The CDR3 runs 16 residues.

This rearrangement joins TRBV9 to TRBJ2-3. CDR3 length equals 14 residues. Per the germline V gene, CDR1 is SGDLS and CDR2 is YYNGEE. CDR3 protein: CASSVGQWTDTQYF.

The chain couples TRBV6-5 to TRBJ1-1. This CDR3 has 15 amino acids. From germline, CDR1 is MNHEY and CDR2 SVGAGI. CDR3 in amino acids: CASSYIVKGRTEAFF.

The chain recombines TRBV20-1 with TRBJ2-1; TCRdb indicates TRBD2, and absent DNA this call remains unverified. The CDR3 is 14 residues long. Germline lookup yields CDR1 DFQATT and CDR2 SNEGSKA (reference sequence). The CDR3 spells CSARRASGTNEQFF.

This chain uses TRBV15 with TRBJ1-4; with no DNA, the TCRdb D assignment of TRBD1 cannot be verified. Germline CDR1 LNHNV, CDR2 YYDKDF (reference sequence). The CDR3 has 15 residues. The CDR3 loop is CATSDSGQTNEKLFF. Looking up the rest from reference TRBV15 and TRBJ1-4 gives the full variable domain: DAMVIQNPRYQVTQFGKPVTLSCSQTLNHNVMYWYQQKSSQAPKLLFHYYDKDFNNEADTPDNFQSRRPNTSFCFLDIRSPGLGDTAMYLCATSDSGQTNEKLFFGSGTQLSVL.

CDR3 in amino acids: CSASAPTGINQPQHF. The chain uses TRBV20-1 and TRBJ1-5; TCRdb picks TRBD1, but there is no DNA to check that call. The CDR3 sequence is 15 residues long. The germline V gene has CDR1 DFQATT and CDR2 SNEGSKA (reference sequence).

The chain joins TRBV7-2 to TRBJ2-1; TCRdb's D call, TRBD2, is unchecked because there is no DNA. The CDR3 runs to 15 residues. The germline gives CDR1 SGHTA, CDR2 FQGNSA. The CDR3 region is CASSPSSVSYNEQFF.

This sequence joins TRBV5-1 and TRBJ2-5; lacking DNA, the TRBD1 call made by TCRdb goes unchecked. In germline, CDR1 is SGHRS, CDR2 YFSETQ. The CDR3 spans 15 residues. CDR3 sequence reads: CASSFEGQSQETQYF.

The CDR3 is CASSLGDRGNEQFF. The chain uses TRBV11-1 and TRBJ2-1; TCRdb gives TRBD1 as the D gene, but with no DNA this cannot be confirmed. Germline V gives CDR1 SGHAT, CDR2 FQDESV (reference sequence). The length of the CDR3 is 14 residues.

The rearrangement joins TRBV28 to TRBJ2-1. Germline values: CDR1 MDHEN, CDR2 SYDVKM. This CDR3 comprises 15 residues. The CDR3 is CASNPIPSSYNEQFF.

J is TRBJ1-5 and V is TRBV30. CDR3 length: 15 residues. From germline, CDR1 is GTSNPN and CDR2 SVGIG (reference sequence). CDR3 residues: CAWSVGGQGGQPQHF.

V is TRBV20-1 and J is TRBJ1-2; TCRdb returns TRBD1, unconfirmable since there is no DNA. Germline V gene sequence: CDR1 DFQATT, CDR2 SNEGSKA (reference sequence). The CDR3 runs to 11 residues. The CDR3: CSAKTVVGYTF.

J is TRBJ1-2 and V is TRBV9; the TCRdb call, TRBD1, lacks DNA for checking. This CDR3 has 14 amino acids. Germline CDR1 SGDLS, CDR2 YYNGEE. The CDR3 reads CASSPIQGNYGYTF.

CDR3 residues: CASSLSGGETYEQYF. The J gene is TRBJ2-7, the V gene TRBV28; TCRdb selects TRBD1, and the lack of DNA leaves this call unchecked. Germline V CDR1 and CDR2: MDHEN, SYDVKM. The CDR3 is 15 residues long.

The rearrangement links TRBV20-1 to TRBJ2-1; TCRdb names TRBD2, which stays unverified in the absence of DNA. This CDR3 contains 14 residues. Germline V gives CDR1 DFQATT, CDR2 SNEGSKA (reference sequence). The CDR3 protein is CSAPSGGGADEQFF.

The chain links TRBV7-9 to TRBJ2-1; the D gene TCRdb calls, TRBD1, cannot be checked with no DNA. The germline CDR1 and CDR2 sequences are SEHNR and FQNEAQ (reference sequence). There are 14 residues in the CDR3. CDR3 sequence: CASSLGQGADEQFF.

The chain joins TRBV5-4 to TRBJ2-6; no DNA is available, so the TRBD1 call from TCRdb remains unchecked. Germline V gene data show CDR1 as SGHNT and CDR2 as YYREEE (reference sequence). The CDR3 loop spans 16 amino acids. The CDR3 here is CASSLDSNSGANVLTF.

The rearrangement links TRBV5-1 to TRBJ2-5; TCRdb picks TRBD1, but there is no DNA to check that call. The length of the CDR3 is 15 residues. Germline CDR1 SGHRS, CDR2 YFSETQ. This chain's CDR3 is CASSLGQGWEETQYF.

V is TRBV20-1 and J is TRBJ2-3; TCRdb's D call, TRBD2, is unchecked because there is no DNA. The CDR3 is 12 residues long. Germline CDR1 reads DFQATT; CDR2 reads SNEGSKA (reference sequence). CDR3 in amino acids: CSARESTDTQYF.

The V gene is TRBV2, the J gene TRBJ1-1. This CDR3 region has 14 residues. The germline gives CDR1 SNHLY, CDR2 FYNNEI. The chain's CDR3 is CASRPRVGGTEAFF.

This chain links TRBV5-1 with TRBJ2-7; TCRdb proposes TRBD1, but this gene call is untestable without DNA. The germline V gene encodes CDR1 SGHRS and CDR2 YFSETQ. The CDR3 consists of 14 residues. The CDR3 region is CASMIGDRGYEQYF.

The CDR3 region is CASSPRGIDRPETQYF. The rearrangement joins TRBV5-1 to TRBJ2-5; no DNA is available, so the TRBD2 call from TCRdb remains unchecked. Germline assignment: CDR1 SGHRS and CDR2 YFSETQ. The CDR3 totals 16 residues.

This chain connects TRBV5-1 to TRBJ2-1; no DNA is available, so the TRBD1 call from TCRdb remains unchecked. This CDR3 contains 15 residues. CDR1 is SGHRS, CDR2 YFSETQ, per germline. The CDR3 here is CASSAGTGPLDEQFF.